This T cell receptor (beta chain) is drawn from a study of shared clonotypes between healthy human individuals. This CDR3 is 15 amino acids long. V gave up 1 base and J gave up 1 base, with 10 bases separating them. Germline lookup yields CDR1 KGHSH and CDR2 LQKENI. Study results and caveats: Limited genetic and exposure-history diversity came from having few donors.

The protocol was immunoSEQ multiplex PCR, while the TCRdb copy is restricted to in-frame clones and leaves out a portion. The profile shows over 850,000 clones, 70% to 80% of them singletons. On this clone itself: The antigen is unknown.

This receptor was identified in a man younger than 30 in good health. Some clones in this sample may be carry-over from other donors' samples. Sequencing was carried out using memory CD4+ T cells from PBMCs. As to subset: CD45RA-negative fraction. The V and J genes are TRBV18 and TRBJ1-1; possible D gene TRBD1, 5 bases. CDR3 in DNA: TGTGCCAGCTCACCACTCGGACACTGGAACACTGAAGCTTTCTTT. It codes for CASSPLGHWNTEAFF.